The table lists the clone carrying this TCR beta chain with many counts. The antigen remains undetermined. This specimen comes from a study of T cell repertoires in cytomegalovirus infection. Study-level information: In public TCR beta signatures, there were indications of both CMV infection and matching HLA type.

Whole-study findings and limits: Carriage of CMV together with the relevant HLA was identifiable through cumulative public TCR beta family frequency. It was HLA-C-restricted CMV-specific TCR beta clonotypes that dominated the response ex vivo.

CDR3 length: 12 residues. Between the trimmed V and J ends, which lost 8 bases and 8 bases, there was a span of 13 bases. Germline CDR1 MNHNS, CDR2 SASEGT. TCRdb used MiXCR to reprocess the reads, holding one entry per CDR3 protein. The sample consists of about 490,000 distinct CDR3 sequences, around 10% of them appearing once. This sequence joins TRBV6-1 and TRBJ2-1; D gene unclear. Sequenced material: PBMCs. The sequence was obtained from a human donor in good health (CMV status not recorded). Some clones in this sample may be carry-over from other donors' samples. The CDR3 is CASGASIDEQFF. The CDR3 coding sequence is TGTGCCAGCGGTGCAAGTATCGATGAGCAGTTCTTC.